In this sample, the clone carrying this T cell receptor beta chain turned up once. Its antigen is unidentified. These data come from a study of shared clonotypes between healthy human individuals. Across the whole study: The people who gave samples were a couple of women and three men aged 18 to 49. Broader study findings: Some clonotypes were shared by all four sorted-subset donors, while others were not shared. The non-shared ones had lower generation probabilities than the shared ones.

The V end was cut by 6 bases, the J end by 6 bases, with 17 bases between. There are 15 residues in the CDR3. Germline lookup yields CDR1 MNHEY and CDR2 SVGAGI. On sorted subsets, replicate PCRs used roughly 220 ng DNA, or 25,000 to 35,000 T cell genomes. Clones were read by immunoSEQ multiplex PCR, and TCRdb kept only the in-frame ones, dropping some. The sample has around 1.4 million clones, around 98.5% seen once. Caucasian adults residing in Nashville, Tennessee made up all the donors. The V call is TRBV6-5, the J call TRBJ1-4; D remains unclear. Input material: naive CD4+ T cells sorted from blood. Subset noted: CD45RA+ positively selected. The TCR sequence derives from a man aged 30 to 39 in good health. CDR3 protein: CASRVIPSGDEKLFF. CDR3 DNA: TGTGCCAGCAGGGTTATTCCGAGCGGGGATGAAAAACTGTTTTTT.